The text below deals with one TCR beta chain. Which antigen it targets is not known. It has no much larger one-base neighbor in the sample; base qualities were not kept. From the cysteine through the phenylalanine, the CDR3 covers 13 amino acids. Only the CDR3 part of the read is kept: 39 bases, read in frame from the first base. V sheds 4 bases and J sheds 1 base, leaving 7 bases between their ends. The lymph node samples were taken from the axillary draining lymph nodes of breast cancer patients. This specimen comes from a study of breast tumors, draining lymph nodes, adjacent tissues (dated by TCRdb to the mid-2010s). About the full investigation: The study compared TCR beta repertoires across tumor, adjacent nontumor tissue and axillary lymph nodes from breast cancer patients. The study aimed to assess the relationships and possible T-cell exchange between tumor, surrounding tissue and draining lymph node repertoires in human breast cancer. The paper's findings and limits, for the study overall: In luminal-like breast cancer, tumor and nontumor tissue repertoires resembled each other significantly more than in basal-like breast cancer. The data were considered consistent with the idea that most tumor T cells come from the lymph node and then expand in tumor tissue. The conclusion that tumor T cells originate in lymph nodes was framed as consistent with a hypothesis rather than directly demonstrated. T-cell repertoire diversity in tumors was found to be lower than in lymph nodes but higher than in nontumor tissue, and preferential V and J gene usage was observed.

These reads were obtained on an Illumina HiSeq 2000. TCR beta chain libraries were generated through multiplex PCR amplification. High-throughput sequencing was used to analyze the amplified TCR beta chain products. TCRdb reprocessing: public reads trimmed at Q25 with fastp, clones called with MiXCR, in-frame beta chains kept. CDR3 protein duplicates are merged, each entry listing the most common genes and DNA. This sample gives around 290,000 distinct CDR3 sequences in total; around 31% of them show up just once. About 1% of the sample is held by the ten biggest clonotypes. The specimen sequenced was axillary lymph node tissue. The receptor's source is a female donor with breast cancer. Some clones in this sample may be carry-over from other donors' samples. The chain is made from TRBV12-3 or TRBV12-4 and TRBJ1-1, with the identity of the D gene unclear. The CDR3 corresponds to CASSYHTNTEAFF. The sequenced DNA is TGTGCCAGCAGTTACCATACGAACACTGAAGCTTTCTTT.